This entry features one TCR beta chain sequence. Its antigen is as yet unknown. Generated by immunoSEQ multiplex PCR, the TCRdb table keeps only in-frame clones and is missing some. Of some 55,000 clones listed, around 90% are singletons. This entry comes from a study of graft-versus-host responses after intestinal transplantation. Overall study findings and caveats: Recipient marrow contained GvH clones, some of which appeared first in ileum or blood. Maximum circulating GvH clone levels tracked with early post-transplant HvG decreases.

Germline V gives CDR1 SGHTS, CDR2 YDEGEE. V lost 7 bases and J 5 bases, leaving 19 bases between the germline ends. There are 16 residues in the CDR3. This sequence originates from a human patient who received an intestinal transplant, so some T cells may come from the graft donor. The source material was PBMCs, sampled roughly 660 days after intestinal transplant. The chain joins TRBV5-8 to TRBJ2-6, with D unclear. The chain's CDR3 is CASPVGHQSRANVLTF. The CDR3 nucleotides read TGTGCCAGCCCGGTGGGTCATCAAAGTCGGGCCAACGTCCTGACTTTC. Variable domain in full (rest from reference TRBV5-8 and TRBJ2-6): EAGVTQSPTHLIKTRGQQATLRCSPISGHTSVYWYQQALGLGLQFLLWYDEGEERNRGNFPPRFSGRQFPNYSSELNVNALELEDSALYLCASPVGHQSRANVLTFGAGSRLTVL.